Following are 11 T cell receptor beta chains from one sample sequenced in a study of CDR3 diversity in severe acne. TCRdb ran MiXCR on the PCR reads and lists one entry per CDR3 protein. The table shows fewer than 100,000 distinct CDR3 sequences, with around 50% occurring only once. What was sequenced was blood. The receptors shown here come from a male donor in good health, without acne.

The chain joins TRBV20-1 to TRBJ1-4; 7 bases align to TRBD1. The V gene end was trimmed by 6 bases and the J gene end by 8 bases; junction bases not matched to a gene: 9. Germline loops: CDR1 DFQATT, CDR2 SNEGSKA (reference sequence). This CDR3 region has 13 residues. Here the CDR3 reads CSAQRGDREKLFF. The CDR3 coding sequence is TGCAGTGCCCAACGGGGGGACAGAGAAAAACTGTTTTTT.

Concerning this clonotype itself: This is likely a read error, given that the CDR3 carries no conserved phenylalanine or tryptophan at its end. V gene TRBV20-1 combines with J gene TRBJ1-2, with D unresolved. From germline, CDR1 is DFQATT and CDR2 SNEGSKA (reference sequence). The CDR3 loop spans 13 amino acids. Trimming stripped 8 bases from V and 4 bases from J, with 17 bases between. CDR3 in DNA: TGCAGTTTTCAATCATGGATGGGCTATGGCTACACCCTC. This translates into CSFQSWMGYGYTL.

About this clonotype itself: No DNA is shown, since the ends of the CDR3 on it are uncertain; the CDR3 is the one TCRdb lists. V usage is TRBV11-2 and J usage is TRBJ1-1; the table's TRBD1 call for D was not verified on the DNA. Germline CDR1 is SGHAT and CDR2 is FQNNGV. The CDR3 spans 24 amino acids, including both terminal residues. This chain's CDR3 is CASSLPPAAEQYFGPGRPNTEAFF.

The V gene is TRBV29-1, the J gene TRBJ2-1; TRBD2 matches at 9 bases. The J segment lost 3 bases and the V segment lost 7 bases, leaving 16 bases of the junction unmatched. The CDR3 has 17 residues. Germline CDR1 SQVTM, CDR2 ANQGSEA. CDR3 amino acids: CSASSSLSSGSYNEQFF. CDR3 sequence (DNA): TGCAGCGCCAGCAGCTCGCTTAGTAGCGGGAGCTACAATGAGCAGTTCTTC.

This clonotype showed up many times. This rearrangement joins TRBV27 to TRBJ1-2, with D unresolved. The CDR3 runs 13 residues. Germline assignment: CDR1 MNHEY and CDR2 SMNVEV (reference sequence). Between the trimmed V and J ends, which lost 0 bases and 2 bases, there was a span of 4 bases. The CDR3 coding sequence is TGTGCCAGCAGTTTATCCGACAACTATGGCTACACCTTC. This encodes CASSLSDNYGYTF.

In this sample, this clonotype turned up many times. This chain uses TRBV29-1 with TRBJ1-2, with 12 bases fitting TRBD1. The CDR3 totals 13 residues. CDR1 and CDR2 (germline): SQVTM, ANQGSEA. V gave up 6 bases and J gave up 6 bases; unmatched junction bases: 5. CDR3 coding DNA: TGCAGCGTCATGGGACAGGGGGCGGATGGCTACACCTTC. It codes for CSVMGQGADGYTF.

Remarks on this clonotype: The CDR3 does not close with the conserved phenylalanine or tryptophan, likely indicating a read error. The gene calls are TRBV4-1 and TRBJ2-7, with TRBD1 as a possible D gene (6 bases). The CDR3 sequence is 15 residues long. CDR1 and CDR2 from the germline V gene are MGHRA and YSYEKL. DNA of the CDR3: TGCGCCAGCAGCCAACCCGGACAGTCGTCCTGCGAGCAGTACCTC. Protein: CASSQPGQSSCEQYL.

This clonotype was counted at least ten times. The rearrangement uses TRBV5-5 and TRBJ2-1, with D possibly matching TRBD2 (5 bases). This CDR3 comprises 17 residues. Germline lookup yields CDR1 SGHKS and CDR2 YYEKEE (reference sequence). V was trimmed by 0 bases and J by 0 bases, leaving 13 bases between them. CDR3 sequence reads: CASSLGLLSSSYNEQFF. In DNA form, the CDR3 reads TGTGCCAGCAGCTTGGGACTACTTTCGAGCTCCTACAATGAGCAGTTCTTC.

The V and J genes are TRBV20-1 and TRBJ1-5, with a possible D match to TRBD1 (5 bases). The CDR3 covers 16 residues. The germline V and J ends were trimmed by 5 bases and 5 bases, with 22 bases remaining between them. Germline loops: CDR1 DFQATT, CDR2 SNEGSKA (reference sequence). The CDR3 loop is CSALQSARGGDQPQHF. The CDR3 DNA reads TGCAGTGCTCTTCAATCCGCTAGGGGTGGGGATCAGCCCCAGCATTTT.

The chain carries TRBV3-1 and TRBJ1-1, with a tentative D call TRBD1 (6 bases). The ends were cut back, 7 bases at V and 0 bases at J, with 12 bases in the middle. Germline lookup yields CDR1 LGHDT and CDR2 YNNKEL (reference sequence). The length of the CDR3 is 14 residues. The CDR3 nucleotides read TGTGCCAGCACCCTCAGGGGAATGAACACTGAAGCTTTCTTT. Protein sequence: CASTLRGMNTEAFF.

This clonotype was counted many times. The J gene is TRBJ2-4, the V gene TRBV20-1, with TRBD2 as a possible D gene (6 bases). CDR3 length: 16 amino acids. Germline lookup yields CDR1 DFQATT and CDR2 SNEGSKA (reference sequence). V lost 4 bases and J 0 bases, leaving 16 bases between the germline ends. This chain's CDR3 is CSAMGSGVLAKNIQYF. In nucleotides, the CDR3 is TGCAGTGCTATGGGTAGCGGAGTGCTAGCCAAAAACATTCAGTACTTC.